This T cell receptor (beta chain) was profiled in a study of blood T cell repertoires in COVID-19. Overall study context: PBMCs, B-cell-depleted T cells, or T cells provided the cDNA or gDNA that made up the material.

Trimming removed 1 base from V and 0 bases from J, with 14 bases in between. This CDR3 region has 17 residues. CDR1 is SGHRS and CDR2 is YFSETQ in the germline V gene. Original processing methods: Reference gene primer amplification in the assay estimated nucleated cell counts. Method: immunoSEQ multiplex PCR; TCRdb's copy keeps in-frame clones and lacks some. V, J and clone size derive from that table, while D and trimming were established from the DNA sequence. Among approximately 300,000 clones listed, about nine tenths were seen once. The sequenced material came from peripheral blood. The receptor was derived from a man between 18 and 29 years old with active or convalescent COVID-19. The rearrangement uses TRBV5-1 and TRBJ2-1; the D is unclear. The CDR3 protein is CASSLNSAPSSYNEQFF. The CDR3 nucleotides are TGCGCCAGCAGCTTGAATTCAGCGCCGAGCTCCTACAATGAGCAGTTCTTC.